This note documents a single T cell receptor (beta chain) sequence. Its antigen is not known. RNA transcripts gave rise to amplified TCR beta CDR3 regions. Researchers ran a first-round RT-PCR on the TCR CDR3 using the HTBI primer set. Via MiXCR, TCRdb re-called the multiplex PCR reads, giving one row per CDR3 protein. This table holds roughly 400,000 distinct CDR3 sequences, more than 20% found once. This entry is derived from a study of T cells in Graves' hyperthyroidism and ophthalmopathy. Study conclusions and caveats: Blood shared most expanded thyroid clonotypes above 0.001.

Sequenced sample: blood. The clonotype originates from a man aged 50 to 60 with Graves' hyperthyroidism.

CDR3 amino acids: CASSLDFRLAEKYEQYF. The CDR3 DNA follows: TGTGCCAGCAGCTTAGACTTTAGACTAGCGGAGAAATACGAGCAGTACTTC. The gene calls are TRBV7-2 and TRBJ2-7; 9 bases map to TRBD2. The CDR3 loop spans 17 amino acids. Unmatched junction bases numbered 11, after V lost 1 base and J lost 4 bases. Per the germline V gene, CDR1 is SGHTA and CDR2 is FQGNSA. The whole variable domain, filled in from reference TRBV7-2 and TRBJ2-7, reads GAGVSQSPSNKVTEKGKDVELRCDPISGHTALYWYRQSLGQGLEFLIYFQGNSAPDKSGLPSDRFSAERTGGSVSTLTIQRTQQEDSAVYLCASSLDFRLAEKYEQYFGPGTRLTVT.